This TCR beta chain came from a study of cytomegalovirus exposure and HLA in healthy donors. In the study overall: Roughly 92 million unique TCRs, all from HLA-typed donors, were included in an early release of the data. The study's findings and limits: Cytomegalovirus-associated status was assigned to 150 or so TCR beta chains. Using the classifier, cytomegalovirus status was reportedly diagnosed with high specificity and sensitivity.

Concerning this clone: The antigen is not known.

This PCR relied on a set of 60 Vbeta primers and 13 Jbeta primers. Only in-frame clones appear in the TCRdb table, and some are missing; sequencing was by immunoSEQ multiplex PCR. The sample yields 120,000 or so clones, approximately 80% seen once. The donors were healthy bone marrow donors. This CDR3 region has 12 residues. CDR1 MNHEY and CDR2 SVGAGI come from the germline V gene. V shed 5 bases, J shed 7 bases, and the junction held 2 bases outside the gene matches. The clonotype was recovered from a man aged 35-49 years in good health and CMV-seronegative. V gene TRBV6-5 combines with J gene TRBJ1-2; TRBD1 agrees at 9 bases. Material: PBMCs. The CDR3 sequence: CASSGTGFGYTF. The DNA of the CDR3 is TGTGCCAGCAGTGGGACAGGGTTTGGCTACACCTTC.